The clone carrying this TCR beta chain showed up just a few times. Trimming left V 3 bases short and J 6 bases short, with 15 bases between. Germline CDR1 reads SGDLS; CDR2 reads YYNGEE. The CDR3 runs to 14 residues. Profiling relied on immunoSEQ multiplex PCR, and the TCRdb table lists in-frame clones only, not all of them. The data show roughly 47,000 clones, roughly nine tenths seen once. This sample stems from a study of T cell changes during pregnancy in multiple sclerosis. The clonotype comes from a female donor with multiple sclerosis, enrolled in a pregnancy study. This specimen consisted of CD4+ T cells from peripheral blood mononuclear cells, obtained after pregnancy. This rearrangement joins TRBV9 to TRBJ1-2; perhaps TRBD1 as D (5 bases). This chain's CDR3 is CASSAIADIDGYTF. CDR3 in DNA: TGTGCCAGCAGCGCCATAGCGGACATTGATGGCTACACCTTC.